The 9 T cell receptor beta chains below were found in one sample sequenced in a study of cytomegalovirus exposure and HLA in healthy donors. 13 Jbeta primers and 60 Vbeta primers were used for the PCR. The repertoire was sequenced with immunoSEQ multiplex PCR; TCRdb's copy has only in-frame clones and lacks some. The sample holds 130,000 to 150,000 clones, 60% to 85% seen once. The sequencing sample was made of PBMCs. The receptors come from a woman in her thirties or forties in good health and CMV-seropositive.

This sequence joins TRBV6-1 and TRBJ2-2, with 8 bases aligning to TRBD1. Germline values: CDR1 MNHNS, CDR2 SASEGT. There are 14 residues in the CDR3. The trim removed 8 bases at V and 1 base at J, leaving 3 bases unmatched. The CDR3, as DNA: TGTGCCAGCCAGGGACAGGAGAACACCGGGGAGCTGTTTTTT. This translates into CASQGQENTGELFF.

This clone was seen once. This chain joins TRBV5-6 and TRBJ2-2; D might be TRBD2 (6 bases). This CDR3 comprises 14 residues. The germline V gene has CDR1 SGHDT and CDR2 YYEEEE. Trimming removed 4 bases at V and 5 bases at J, with 12 bases between. This CDR3 reads CASSLRGRTGELFF. CDR3 nucleotides: TGTGCCAGCAGCCTACGGGGGAGGACCGGGGAGCTGTTTTTT.

This clone was counted between two and nine times. This chain uses TRBV2 with TRBJ2-5; TRBD2 agrees at 7 bases. The J call may be faulty, since TRBJ2-7 better matches the DNA end. Germline CDR1 and CDR2: SNHLY and FYNNEI. The CDR3 contains 15 residues. The CDR3 sequence is CASLGPTGGNYEQYF. CDR3 sequence (DNA): TGTGCCAGCCTTGGCCCGACGGGAGGCAACTACGAGCAGTACTTC.

The rearrangement uses TRBV11-2 and TRBJ1-2; D possibly corresponds to TRBD1 (6 bases). From germline, CDR1 is SGHAT and CDR2 FQNNGV. V lost 1 base to trimming and J lost 9 bases, with 12 bases between them. This CDR3 is built from 13 residues. CDR3 sequence reads: CASSLAGGRSYTF. In nucleotides, the CDR3 is TGTGCCAGCAGCTTAGCCGGGGGGCGTAGCTACACCTTC. Full variable domain (rest looked up from reference TRBV11-2 and TRBJ1-2): EAGVAQSPRYKIIEKRQSVAFWCNPISGHATLYWYQQILGQGPKLLIQFQNNGVVDDSQLPKDRFSAERLKGVDSTLKIQPAKLEDSAVYLCASSLAGGRSYTFGSGTRLTVV.

The chain couples TRBV6-1 to TRBJ1-4; the D is unclear. CDR3 length equals 14 residues. The germline CDR1 and CDR2 sequences are MNHNS and SASEGT. V lost 5 bases to trimming and J lost 8 bases, with 15 bases between them. The chain's CDR3 is CASSLRGSAEKLFF. CDR3 nucleotide sequence: TGTGCCAGCAGTTTACGGGGTTCTGCAGAAAAACTGTTTTTT.

In this sample, this clone turned up a few times. The J gene is TRBJ1-1, the V gene TRBV2; 8 nucleotides agree with TRBD1. V gave up 3 bases and J gave up 3 bases; unmatched junction bases: 3. Per germline, CDR1 SNHLY and CDR2 FYNNEI. The CDR3 extends over 14 amino acids. The CDR3 reads CASSDHRGDTEAFF. CDR3 coding DNA: TGTGCCAGCAGTGACCACAGGGGGGACACTGAAGCTTTCTTT.

The rearrangement uses TRBV9 and TRBJ1-3; D perhaps matches TRBD1 (5 bases). CDR1 and CDR2 (germline): SGDLS, YYNGEE. Trimming cost V 4 bases and J 0 bases, with 14 bases left between them. CDR3 length equals 16 residues. CDR3 in DNA: TGTGCCAGCAGCCCCTGGGGCACGAGCTCTGGAAACACCATATATTTT. Translated: CASSPWGTSSGNTIYF. Drawing the rest from reference TRBV9 and TRBJ1-3, the complete variable domain is DSGVTQTPKHLITATGQRVTLRCSPRSGDLSVYWYQQSLDQGLQFLIQYYNGEERAKGNILERFSAQQFPDLHSELNLSSLELGDSALYFCASSPWGTSSGNTIYFGEGSWLTVV.

V is TRBV28 and J is TRBJ1-3, with D maybe TRBD1 (6 bases). The CDR3 length is 14 residues. Germline V lookup: CDR1 MDHEN, CDR2 SYDVKM. V lost 6 bases to trimming and J lost 4 bases, with 13 bases between them. This chain's CDR3 is CASSPPDRGNTIYF. For the CDR3, the DNA is TGTGCCAGCAGCCCTCCTGACAGGGGAAACACCATATATTTT.

This clone appeared a few times. This chain joins TRBV5-1 and TRBJ2-2; 13 positions match TRBD2. Germline lookup yields CDR1 SGHRS and CDR2 YFSETQ. Trimming took 4 bases from V and 7 from J; bases not matched to a gene: 7. The CDR3 consists of 16 residues. CDR3 nucleotide sequence: TGCGCCAGCAGCCCTGGGACTAGCGGGGTAGGCGGGGAGCTGTTTTTT. Translated, it gives CASSPGTSGVGGELFF.